This T cell receptor beta chain was retrieved from a study of control samples from healthy donors and cancer patients. The method was immunoSEQ multiplex PCR; TCRdb's version includes in-frame clones alone and lacks a portion of them. The top ten clones hold over 0.95% of a sample with 70,000 to 95,000 clones, roughly 93% of them seen once. Specimen: PBMCs. The clonotype originates from a woman aged 40 to 49 with lung cancer.

CDR3 amino acids: CASSLSGASGGATDTQYF. CDR3 DNA: TGTGCCAGCAGTTTATCTGGGGCTAGCGGGGGGGCAACAGATACGCAGTATTTT. V gene TRBV27 combines with J gene TRBJ2-3, with TRBD2 identical over 12 bases. The CDR3 is 18 amino acids. V trimming: 0 bases; J trimming: 3 bases; junction bases outside the gene matches: 7. Germline CDR1 is MNHEY and CDR2 is SMNVEV (reference sequence).